The T cell receptor beta chain under discussion was sequenced for a study of cytomegalovirus exposure and HLA in healthy donors. Study-level findings and limits: Researchers left out some V segments, among them TRBV6-2 and TRBV6-3, as indistinguishable.

The study ran its PCR with 60 Vbeta and 13 Jbeta primers. The data were produced by immunoSEQ multiplex PCR, yet TCRdb's version contains in-frame clones alone and is incomplete. Of about 150,000 clones in the sample, 60% to 85% were seen once. The V end was cut by 1 base, the J end by 3 bases, with 17 bases between. Germline V CDR1 and CDR2: SNHLY, FYNNEI. CDR3 size: 17 residues. A word on this clone: Antigen specificity is unknown.

This chain joins TRBV2 and TRBJ2-3; possible D gene TRBD2, 6 bases. What was sequenced was PBMCs. This TCR was recovered from a man in his forties in good health and CMV-seropositive. The CDR3 nucleotides read TGTGCCAGCAGTGAAGGTATCCGGGAGAGGCAAACAGATACGCAGTATTTT. Protein sequence: CASSEGIRERQTDTQYF.